Listed below are T cell receptor beta chains from one sample, sequenced in a study of blood T cell repertoires in COVID-19. The method was immunoSEQ multiplex PCR; TCRdb's version includes in-frame clones alone and lacks a portion of them. Of hundreds of thousands of clones listed, around 85% were seen once; the top ten hold more than 3%. Sequencing input: peripheral blood. The receptors were sampled from a woman younger than 35 with acute or convalescent COVID-19. Both conserved end residues are part of each CDR3. D genes are given only for firm matches. Rows may omit the clone size; those that give it use once, few, many or a size class.

v_gene: TRBV4-2
d_gene: TRBD2
abundance: many
j_gene: TRBJ2-7
CDR3aa: CASSQGTSGFYEQYF
CDR3nt: TGTGCCAGCAGCCAAGGGACTAGCGGTTTCTACGAGCAGTACTTC

v_gene: TRBV5-5
d_gene: .
abundance: .
j_gene: TRBJ1-1
CDR3aa: CASSFGQSATEAFF
CDR3nt: TGTGCCAGCAGCTTCGGACAGTCAGCCACTGAAGCTTTCTTT

v_gene: TRBV4-1
d_gene: TRBD1
abundance: .
j_gene: TRBJ1-3
CDR3aa: CASSLRTGSSGNTIYF
CDR3nt: TGCGCCAGCAGCCTCCGGACAGGCAGCTCTGGAAACACCATATATTTT

v_gene: TRBV28
d_gene: TRBD2
abundance: few
j_gene: TRBJ2-7
CDR3aa: CASGSGGSYEQYF
CDR3nt: TGTGCCAGCGGTAGCGGGGGCTCCTACGAGCAGTACTTC

v_gene: TRBV5-1
d_gene: .
abundance: .
j_gene: TRBJ2-7
CDR3aa: CASSLDQGKSYEQYF
CDR3nt: TGCGCCAGCAGCTTGGATCAGGGTAAATCCTACGAGCAGTACTTC

v_gene: TRBV5-1
d_gene: .
abundance: .
j_gene: TRBJ1-6
CDR3aa: CASSGTAGGGSPLHF
CDR3nt: TGCGCCAGCAGCGGGACGGCGGGGGGTGGTTCACCCCTCCACTTT

v_gene: TRBV6-1
d_gene: .
abundance: .
j_gene: TRBJ2-2
CDR3aa: CASSEGSVNTGELFF
CDR3nt: TGTGCCAGCAGTGAAGGGAGTGTGAACACCGGGGAGCTGTTTTTT

v_gene: TRBV10-1
d_gene: TRBD2
abundance: .
j_gene: TRBJ2-3
CDR3aa: CASSELAGGSARINTQYF
CDR3nt: TGCGCCAGCAGTGAATTAGCGGGAGGGAGCGCGCGAATTAATACGCAGTATTTT

v_gene: TRBV9
d_gene: .
abundance: .
j_gene: TRBJ1-6
CDR3aa: CASSPSGGDNSPLHF
CDR3nt: TGTGCCAGCAGCCCATCTGGGGGGGATAATTCACCCCTCCACTTT

v_gene: TRBV9
d_gene: .
abundance: .
j_gene: TRBJ1-2
CDR3aa: CASSLSGGVSNYGYTF
CDR3nt: TGTGCCAGCAGCCTTTCGGGGGGAGTTAGCAACTATGGCTACACCTTC

v_gene: TRBV13
d_gene: .
abundance: .
j_gene: TRBJ1-4
CDR3aa: CASSPRQVATNEKLFF
CDR3nt: TGTGCCAGCAGCCCACGGCAGGTTGCAACTAATGAAAAACTGTTTTTT

v_gene: TRBV27
d_gene: .
abundance: .
j_gene: TRBJ1-5
CDR3aa: CASSLSPGQPQHF
CDR3nt: TGTGCCAGCAGTTTATCACCGGGTCAGCCCCAGCATTTT

v_gene: TRBV7-6
d_gene: .
abundance: .
j_gene: TRBJ1-2
CDR3aa: CASSPQGNYGYTF
CDR3nt: TGTGCCAGCAGCCCCCAGGGGAACTATGGCTACACCTTC

v_gene: TRBV29-1
d_gene: TRBD1
abundance: .
j_gene: TRBJ1-1
CDR3aa: CSADLQGRAFF
CDR3nt: TGCAGCGCCGACCTACAGGGGAGGGCTTTCTTT

v_gene: TRBV2
d_gene: TRBD1
abundance: .
j_gene: TRBJ1-5
CDR3aa: CASSEQGAYQPQHF
CDR3nt: TGTGCCAGCAGTGAGCAGGGGGCCTATCAGCCCCAGCATTTT

v_gene: TRBV5-6
d_gene: .
abundance: .
j_gene: TRBJ2-1
CDR3aa: CASSLAAGDGNEQFF
CDR3nt: TGTGCCAGCAGCTTGGCGGCAGGGGACGGTAATGAGCAGTTCTTC

v_gene: TRBV6-5
d_gene: .
abundance: many
j_gene: TRBJ2-1
CDR3aa: CASSYSPSKGNEQFF
CDR3nt: TGTGCCAGCAGTTACTCCCCTAGCAAGGGTAATGAGCAGTTCTTC

v_gene: TRBV12-5
d_gene: .
abundance: .
j_gene: TRBJ1-1
CDR3aa: CASGLTGHTEAFF
CDR3nt: TGTGCTAGTGGTTTGACAGGACACACTGAAGCTTTCTTT

v_gene: TRBV5-4
d_gene: .
abundance: .
j_gene: TRBJ1-1
CDR3aa: CASSWQNTEAFF
CDR3nt: TGTGCCAGCAGCTGGCAGAACACTGAAGCTTTCTTT

v_gene: TRBV7-8
d_gene: .
abundance: .
j_gene: TRBJ2-4
CDR3aa: CASSYGWTLAKNIQYF
CDR3nt: TGTGCCAGCAGCTACGGATGGACTCTAGCCAAAAACATTCAGTACTTC

v_gene: TRBV9
d_gene: TRBD1
abundance: .
j_gene: TRBJ1-1
CDR3aa: CASSAQQGATEAFF
CDR3nt: TGTGCCAGCAGCGCCCAACAGGGGGCCACTGAAGCTTTCTTT

v_gene: TRBV2
d_gene: TRBD1
abundance: .
j_gene: TRBJ1-1
CDR3aa: CASSEVTGRDTEAFF
CDR3nt: TGTGCCAGCAGTGAAGTGACAGGGCGGGACACTGAAGCTTTCTTT

v_gene: TRBV23-1
d_gene: TRBD1
abundance: .
j_gene: TRBJ1-2
CDR3aa: CASSQFLRQGEANYGYTF
CDR3nt: TGCGCCAGCAGTCAATTCCTAAGACAGGGAGAAGCTAACTATGGCTACACCTTC

v_gene: TRBV3-1/TRBV3-2
d_gene: .
abundance: .
j_gene: TRBJ1-3
CDR3aa: CASSQDLGHSGNTIYF
CDR3nt: TGTGCCAGCAGCCAAGATCTCGGACACTCTGGAAACACCATATATTTT

v_gene: TRBV6-5
d_gene: TRBD1
abundance: few
j_gene: TRBJ1-1
CDR3aa: CASGQANTEAFF
CDR3nt: TGTGCCAGCGGACAGGCGAACACTGAAGCTTTCTTT

v_gene: TRBV7-9
d_gene: TRBD2
abundance: .
j_gene: TRBJ2-1
CDR3aa: CATPRSGLAPNEQFF
CDR3nt: TGTGCCACCCCGCGCTCCGGACTAGCCCCCAATGAGCAGTTCTTC

v_gene: TRBV27
d_gene: TRBD1
abundance: once
j_gene: TRBJ1-2
CDR3aa: CASRPTGAGYGYTF
CDR3nt: TGTGCCAGCAGACCGACAGGGGCTGGGTATGGCTACACCTTC

v_gene: TRBV7-8
d_gene: .
abundance: .
j_gene: TRBJ1-5
CDR3aa: CASSLRDTISNQPQHF
CDR3nt: TGTGCCAGCAGCTTACGGGACACCATTAGCAATCAGCCCCAGCATTTT

v_gene: TRBV9
d_gene: .
abundance: .
j_gene: TRBJ2-1
CDR3aa: CASSGNLGRANEQFF
CDR3nt: TGTGCCAGCAGCGGAAATTTGGGCAGGGCAAATGAGCAGTTCTTC

v_gene: TRBV30
d_gene: TRBD1
abundance: .
j_gene: TRBJ1-4
CDR3aa: CAWSDQGAANEKLFF
CDR3nt: TGTGCCTGGAGTGACCAGGGGGCTGCTAATGAAAAACTGTTTTTT

v_gene: TRBV7-9
d_gene: TRBD2
abundance: .
j_gene: TRBJ2-7
CDR3aa: CASSLVGTSGILSYEQYF
CDR3nt: TGTGCCAGCAGCTTAGTTGGGACTAGCGGGATCCTCTCCTACGAGCAGTACTTC

v_gene: TRBV6-2/TRBV6-3
d_gene: .
abundance: .
j_gene: TRBJ1-2
CDR3aa: CASSLKDRLGNYGYTF
CDR3nt: TGTGCCAGCAGTTTAAAAGACAGGCTGGGGAACTATGGCTACACCTTC

v_gene: TRBV7-8
d_gene: TRBD2
abundance: .
j_gene: TRBJ2-1
CDR3aa: CASSLEGGGYNEQFF
CDR3nt: TGTGCCAGCAGCTTAGAGGGCGGGGGGTACAATGAGCAGTTCTTC

v_gene: TRBV18
d_gene: .
abundance: .
j_gene: TRBJ1-4
CDR3aa: CASSPENSRAGEKLFF
CDR3nt: TGTGCCAGCTCACCAGAAAACAGTCGGGCGGGTGAAAAACTGTTTTTT

v_gene: TRBV21-1
d_gene: .
abundance: .
j_gene: TRBJ1-5
CDR3aa: CASSPPTGPNNQPQHF
CDR3nt: TGTGCCAGCAGCCCACCGACAGGGCCGAACAATCAGCCCCAGCATTTT

v_gene: TRBV9
d_gene: .
abundance: .
j_gene: TRBJ2-2
CDR3aa: CASSVEAGPGELFF
CDR3nt: TGTGCCAGCAGCGTAGAGGCGGGCCCCGGGGAGCTGTTTTTT

v_gene: TRBV10-3
d_gene: TRBD1
abundance: few
j_gene: TRBJ1-1
CDR3aa: CAISGGTDYTEAFF
CDR3nt: TGTGCCATCAGTGGGGGGACAGATTACACTGAAGCTTTCTTT

v_gene: TRBV7-9
d_gene: .
abundance: few
j_gene: TRBJ2-2
CDR3aa: CASTSWGVRTGELFF
CDR3nt: TGTGCCAGCACCAGTTGGGGGGTTCGGACCGGGGAGCTGTTTTTT

v_gene: TRBV29-1
d_gene: .
abundance: .
j_gene: TRBJ2-5
CDR3aa: CSVSRGSQETQYF
CDR3nt: TGCAGCGTTTCTCGCGGGTCACAAGAGACCCAGTACTTC

v_gene: TRBV6-5
d_gene: TRBD1
abundance: few
j_gene: TRBJ1-2
CDR3aa: CASSYQDRDYGYTF
CDR3nt: TGTGCCAGCAGCTATCAAGACAGGGACTATGGCTACACCTTC

v_gene: TRBV6-1
d_gene: TRBD1
abundance: .
j_gene: TRBJ1-5
CDR3aa: CASSWDTGENQPQHF
CDR3nt: TGTGCCAGCAGTTGGGATACAGGGGAAAATCAGCCCCAGCATTTT

v_gene: TRBV27
d_gene: TRBD2
abundance: once
j_gene: TRBJ2-1
CDR3aa: CASSPRLAGELFYNEQFF
CDR3nt: TGTGCCAGCAGTCCCAGACTAGCGGGAGAGCTTTTCTACAATGAGCAGTTCTTC

v_gene: TRBV4-1
d_gene: .
abundance: .
j_gene: TRBJ1-3
CDR3aa: CASSQVPGGNTIYF
CDR3nt: TGCGCCAGCAGTCAAGTCCCCGGGGGAAACACCATATATTTT

v_gene: TRBV4-2
d_gene: .
abundance: .
j_gene: TRBJ2-7
CDR3aa: CASSQDLGLSYEQYF
CDR3nt: TGTGCCAGCAGCCAAGATCTAGGACTTTCCTACGAGCAGTACTTC

v_gene: TRBV6-1
d_gene: .
abundance: .
j_gene: TRBJ2-5
CDR3aa: CASSEASGWETQYF
CDR3nt: TGTGCCAGCAGTGAAGCGTCAGGGTGGGAGACCCAGTACTTC

v_gene: TRBV5-1
d_gene: .
abundance: .
j_gene: TRBJ2-7
CDR3aa: CASSFTGFEEQYF
CDR3nt: TGCGCCAGCAGCTTTACAGGATTTGAGGAGCAGTACTTC

v_gene: TRBV3-1/TRBV3-2
d_gene: TRBD2
abundance: once
j_gene: TRBJ2-3
CDR3aa: CASSGGERTDTQYF
CDR3nt: TGTGCCAGCAGCGGGGGGGAAAGAACAGATACGCAGTATTTT

v_gene: TRBV11-1
d_gene: TRBD1
abundance: .
j_gene: TRBJ1-6
CDR3aa: CASSRTGNNSPLHF
CDR3nt: TGTGCCAGCAGCCGGACAGGGAACAATTCACCCCTCCACTTT

v_gene: TRBV7-9
d_gene: TRBD1
abundance: .
j_gene: TRBJ2-2
CDR3aa: CASSLHRQGGRTGELFF
CDR3nt: TGTGCCAGCAGCTTACACCGACAGGGGGGAAGGACCGGGGAGCTGTTTTTT